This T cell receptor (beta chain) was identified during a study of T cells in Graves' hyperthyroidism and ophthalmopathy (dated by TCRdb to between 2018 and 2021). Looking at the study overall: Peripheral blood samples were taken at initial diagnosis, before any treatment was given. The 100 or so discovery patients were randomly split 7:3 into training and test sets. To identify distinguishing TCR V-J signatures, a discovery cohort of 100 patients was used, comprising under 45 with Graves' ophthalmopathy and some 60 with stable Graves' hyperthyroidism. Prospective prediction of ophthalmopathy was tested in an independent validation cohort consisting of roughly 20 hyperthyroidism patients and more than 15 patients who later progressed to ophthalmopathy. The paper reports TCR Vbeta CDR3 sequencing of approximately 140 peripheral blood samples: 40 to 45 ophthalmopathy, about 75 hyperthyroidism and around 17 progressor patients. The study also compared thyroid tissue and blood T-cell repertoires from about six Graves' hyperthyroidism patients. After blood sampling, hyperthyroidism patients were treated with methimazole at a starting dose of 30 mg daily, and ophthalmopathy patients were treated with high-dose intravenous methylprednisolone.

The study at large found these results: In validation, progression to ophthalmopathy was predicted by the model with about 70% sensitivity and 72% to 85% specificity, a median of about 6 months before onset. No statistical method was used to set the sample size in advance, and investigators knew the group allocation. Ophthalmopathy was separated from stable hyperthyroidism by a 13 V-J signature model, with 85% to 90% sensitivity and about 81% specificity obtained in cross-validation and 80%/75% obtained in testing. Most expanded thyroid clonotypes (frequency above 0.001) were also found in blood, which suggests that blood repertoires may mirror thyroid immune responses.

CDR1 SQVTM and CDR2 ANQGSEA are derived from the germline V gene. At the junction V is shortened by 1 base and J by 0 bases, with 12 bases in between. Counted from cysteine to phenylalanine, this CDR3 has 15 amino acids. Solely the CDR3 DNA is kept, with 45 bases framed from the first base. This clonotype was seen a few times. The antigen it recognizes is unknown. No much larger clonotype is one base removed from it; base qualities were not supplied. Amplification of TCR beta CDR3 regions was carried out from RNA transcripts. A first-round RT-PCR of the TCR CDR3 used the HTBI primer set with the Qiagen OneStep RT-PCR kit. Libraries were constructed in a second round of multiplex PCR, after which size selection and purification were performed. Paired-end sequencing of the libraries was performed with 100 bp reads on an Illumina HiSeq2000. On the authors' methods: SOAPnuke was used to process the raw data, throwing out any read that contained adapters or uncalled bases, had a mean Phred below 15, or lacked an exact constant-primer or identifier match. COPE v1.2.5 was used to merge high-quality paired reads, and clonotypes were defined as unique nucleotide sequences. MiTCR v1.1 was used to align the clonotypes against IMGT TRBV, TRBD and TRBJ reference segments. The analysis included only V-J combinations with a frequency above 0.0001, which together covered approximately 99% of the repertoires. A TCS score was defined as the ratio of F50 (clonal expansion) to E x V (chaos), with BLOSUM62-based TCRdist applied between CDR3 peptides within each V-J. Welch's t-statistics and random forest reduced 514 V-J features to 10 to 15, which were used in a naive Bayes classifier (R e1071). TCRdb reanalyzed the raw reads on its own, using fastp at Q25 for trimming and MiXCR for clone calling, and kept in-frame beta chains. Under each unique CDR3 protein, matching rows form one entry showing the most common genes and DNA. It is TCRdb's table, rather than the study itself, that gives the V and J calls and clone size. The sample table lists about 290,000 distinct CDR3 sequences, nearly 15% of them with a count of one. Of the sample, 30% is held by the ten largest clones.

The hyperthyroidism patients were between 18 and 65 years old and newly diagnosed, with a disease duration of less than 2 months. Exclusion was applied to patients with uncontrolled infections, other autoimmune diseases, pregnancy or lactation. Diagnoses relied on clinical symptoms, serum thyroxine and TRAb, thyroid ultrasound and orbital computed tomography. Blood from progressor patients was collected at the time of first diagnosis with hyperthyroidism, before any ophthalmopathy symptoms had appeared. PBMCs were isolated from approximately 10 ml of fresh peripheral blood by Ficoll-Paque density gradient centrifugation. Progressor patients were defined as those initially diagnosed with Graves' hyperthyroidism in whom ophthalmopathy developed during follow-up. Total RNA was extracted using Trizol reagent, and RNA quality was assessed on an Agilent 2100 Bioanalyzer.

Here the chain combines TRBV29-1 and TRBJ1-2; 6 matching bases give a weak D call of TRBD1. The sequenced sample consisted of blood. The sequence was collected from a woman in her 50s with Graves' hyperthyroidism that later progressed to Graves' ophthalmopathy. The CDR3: CSVEAPQGANYGYTF. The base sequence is TGCAGCGTTGAAGCCCCACAGGGAGCTAACTATGGCTACACCTTC.